A selection of T cell receptor beta chains follows, all from one sample in a study of beta chain features in type 1 diabetes. Only in-frame clones appear in the TCRdb table, and some are missing; sequencing was by immunoSEQ multiplex PCR. The table records fewer than 30,000 clones, roughly 56% of them present only once. Sequencing input: Tregs from blood. The receptors were sampled from a young woman with type 1 diabetes. Both conserved end residues are part of each CDR3. The D gene is left open where the match is weak. Size values are once, few and many counts, or a class for expanded clones, and some rows have none.

cdr3_aa cdr3_nt v_call clone_size j_call d_call
CASSRQLAGAGGELFF TGCGCCAGCAGCCGACAACTAGCGGGAGCTGGCGGGGAGCTGTTTTTT TRBV4-3 NA TRBJ2-2 TRBD2
CASSRTVRTGELFF TGTGCCAGCTCCCGGACAGTCCGCACCGGGGAGCTGTTTTTT TRBV6-5 once TRBJ2-2 NA
CASSPRTSGRINEQFF TGTGCCAGCAGCCCCAGGACTAGCGGGAGGATCAATGAGCAGTTCTTC TRBV7-9 NA TRBJ2-1 TRBD2
CASSLTGDHSVLTF TGTGCCAGCAGCTTGACAGGGGATCATAGCGTCCTGACTTTC TRBV7-9 few TRBJ2-6 TRBD1
CASSQGFSQPQHF TGTGCCAGCAGCCAGGGATTCAGTCAGCCCCAGCATTTT TRBV7-2 NA TRBJ1-5 NA
CASSPPGRLNQPQHF TGTGCCAGCTCACCACCGGGGAGGTTAAATCAGCCCCAGCATTTT TRBV18 few TRBJ1-5 NA
CASSWGLLAGGPYEQYF TGTGCCAGCAGCTGGGGGCTTCTAGCGGGAGGCCCCTACGAGCAGTACTTC TRBV5-5 NA TRBJ2-7 TRBD2
CASREGRREDPSYNEQFF TGCGCCAGCAGGGAGGGGCGGCGGGAGGACCCCTCCTACAATGAGCAGTTCTTC TRBV5-1 once TRBJ2-1 TRBD2
CASSRIRGEQFF TGTGCCAGCTCTCGCATCCGGGGTGAGCAGTTCTTC TRBV18 NA TRBJ2-1 NA
CASSLDQVTEAFF TGTGCCAGCAGCTTAGATCAGGTCACTGAAGCTTTCTTT TRBV7-9 few TRBJ1-1 NA
CASSPTGQGRTTGELFF TGTGCCAGCAGCCCTACGGGACAGGGAAGGACTACCGGGGAGCTGTTTTTT TRBV2 NA TRBJ2-2 TRBD1
CAWSVGQGPNSPLHF TGTGCCTGGAGTGTAGGACAGGGGCCAAATTCACCCCTCCACTTT TRBV30 once TRBJ1-6 TRBD1
CASSLGDRVHEQYF TGCGCCAGCAGCTTGGGGGACAGGGTTCACGAGCAGTACTTC TRBV5-1 NA TRBJ2-7 TRBD1
CASSHLPGSGNQPQHF TGTGCCAGCTCCCATCTCCCGGGGAGTGGCAATCAGCCCCAGCATTTT TRBV28 few TRBJ1-5 NA